This record looks at one T cell receptor beta chain sequence and its context. This clonotype showed up many times. Its target antigen remains unknown. It has no much larger one-base neighbor in the sample; base qualities were not kept. The TCR beta CDR3 regions were amplified from the RNA transcripts. The first round of RT-PCR for the TCR CDR3 was performed with the HTBI primer set and the Qiagen OneStep RT-PCR kit. Libraries were constructed in a second round of multiplex PCR, after which size selection and purification were performed. The libraries were sequenced on an Illumina HiSeq2000 using paired-end 100 bp reads. As for the original processing: SOAPnuke was used to process the raw data, throwing out any read that contained adapters or uncalled bases, had a mean Phred below 15, or lacked an exact constant-primer or identifier match. COPE v1.2.5 was used to merge the high-quality paired reads, and each unique nucleotide sequence was defined as a clonotype. MiTCR v1.1 was used to align the clonotypes against IMGT TRBV, TRBD and TRBJ reference segments. Analysis was restricted to V-J combinations with a frequency above 0.0001, which covered 99.2% of repertoires. A TCS score was defined as the ratio between F50 (clonal expansion) and ExV (chaos), using BLOSUM62-based TCRdist between CDR3 peptides within each V-J. Welch's t-statistics and random forest reduced around 520 V-J features to 13, which were used in a naive Bayes classifier (R e1071). In TCRdb, the public reads were trimmed at Q25 with fastp and aligned with MiXCR, with productive beta chains retained. Under each unique CDR3 protein, matching rows form one entry showing the most common genes and DNA. These V and J calls derive from TCRdb rather than the authors' analysis. A total of over 250,000 distinct CDR3 sequences appear in this sample, about 20% of them only once. Around 64% of the sample is in the top ten clones.

This entry comes from a study of T cells in Graves' hyperthyroidism and ophthalmopathy (dated by TCRdb to between 2019 and 2020). About the study as a whole: Peripheral blood samples were taken at the time of initial diagnosis, prior to any treatment. TCR Vbeta CDR3 sequencing of 120 to 150 peripheral blood samples (43 ophthalmopathy, some 75 hyperthyroidism and some 17 progressor patients) is reported in the paper. After sampling, hyperthyroidism patients received methimazole starting at 30 mg daily, and ophthalmopathy patients received high-dose intravenous methylprednisolone. To identify distinguishing TCR V-J signatures, a discovery cohort of 100 patients was used, comprising under 45 with Graves' ophthalmopathy and some 60 with stable Graves' hyperthyroidism. The study also compared thyroid tissue and blood T-cell repertoires from roughly six Graves' hyperthyroidism patients. An independent validation cohort of under 20 hyperthyroidism patients and about 16 patients who later progressed to ophthalmopathy tested prospective prediction of ophthalmopathy. For training and testing, the roughly 93 patients in the discovery cohort were randomly divided in a 7:3 ratio.

Summary of the overall study and its limitations: Most expanded thyroid clonotypes (frequency above 0.001) were also found in blood, which suggests that blood repertoires may mirror thyroid immune responses. A 13 V-J signature model separated ophthalmopathy from stable hyperthyroidism, with 87.88% sensitivity and 81.08% specificity in cross-validation and 80%/75% in testing. In validation, the model predicted progression to ophthalmopathy a median of roughly six months before onset, with approximately 68% sensitivity and 72.22% specificity. Sample size was not statistically predetermined, and blinding of investigators to group allocation was not performed.

V gives up 2 bases and J gives up 8 bases, and the segment between their germline ends measures 17 bases. The CDR3 spans 15 residues, from the cysteine through the phenylalanine. Only the CDR3 region is kept as DNA, spanning 45 bases read in frame from base 1. The CDR1 and CDR2 encoded by the germline V gene are SGHRS and YFSETQ. Moderately to severely active disease, a Clinical Activity Score of at least 3, a NOSPECS grade of at least 4, and a duration under 3 months were present in ophthalmopathy patients. Patients with uncontrolled infections, other autoimmune diseases, pregnancy or lactation were excluded. Clinical symptoms, serum thyroxine and TRAb, thyroid ultrasound, and orbital computed tomography formed the basis for the diagnoses. Ficoll-Paque density gradient centrifugation was used to isolate PBMCs from about 10 ml of fresh peripheral blood. Total RNA was extracted using Trizol reagent, and RNA quality was assessed on an Agilent 2100 Bioanalyzer.

The sequence derives from a man aged 25-45 years with Graves' ophthalmopathy. The source material was blood. The sequence links TRBV5-1 to TRBJ2-1, with TRBD2 as a weak D call on 5 bases. The CDR3 amino acid sequence is: CASSLPLSGPDEQFF. The DNA sequence reads TGCGCCAGCAGCTTACCCCTAAGCGGTCCGGATGAGCAGTTCTTC.